This TCR beta chain originates from a study of shared clonotypes between healthy human individuals. Study-wide context: Donors had three CD4 naive, three CD4 memory, two CD8 naive and one CD8 memory plate apiece.

CDR3 size: 17 residues. Germline CDR1 is SGHRS and CDR2 is YFSETQ. V was cut by 0 bases and J by 0 bases, with 13 bases left in between. Study-level findings and limits: Roughly 4.6% of naive CD4 clonotypes were common to a few donors.

Profiled with immunoSEQ multiplex PCR; TCRdb holds only in-frame clones, not every one. The sample holds some 1.5 million clones, over 95% seen once. With respect to this clone: Its antigen remains unidentified.

Sequenced: naive CD4+ T cells sorted from blood. Subset defined: CD45RA+ positively selected. This sequence originates from a man aged 30 to 39 in good health. The chain uses TRBV5-1 and TRBJ2-1; D tentatively reads TRBD1 or TRBD2 (6 bases each). As DNA, the CDR3 is TGCGCCAGCAGCTTGGCCGGGGGCGGAGGCTCCTACAATGAGCAGTTCTTC. Protein product: CASSLAGGGGSYNEQFF.